A single sample gave rise to the 24 T cell receptor beta chains below, sequenced in a study of shared clonotypes between healthy human individuals. Profiling relied on immunoSEQ multiplex PCR, and the TCRdb table lists in-frame clones only, not all of them. The sample carries more than 2,000,000 clones, 85% to 95% recorded once. Sequenced material: naive CD4+ T cells from PBMCs. Subset: CD45RA+ positively selected. The receptors shown here come from a man younger than 35 in good health. Some clones in this sample may be carry-over from other donors' samples.

The chain links TRBV23-1 to TRBJ2-7, with 8 bases aligning to TRBD1. TRBV23-1 is annotated as an ORF whose role is uncertain. V lost 0 bases to trimming and J lost 1 base; unmatched junction nucleotides: 5. The CDR3 has 16 residues. This chain's CDR3 is CASSQSTQGASYEQYF. The DNA of the CDR3 is TGCGCCAGCAGTCAATCGACGCAGGGGGCTTCCTACGAGCAGTACTTC.

Turning to this clone: Distinct nucleotide sequences in the sample also encode this CDR3. V is TRBV6-5 and J is TRBJ1-4; D gene ambiguous. This CDR3 is built from 14 residues. Germline CDR1 and CDR2: MNHEY and SVGAGI. Deletions cut 0 bases from V and 5 bases from J, with 7 bases between. DNA of the CDR3: TGTGCCAGCAGTTACTCGGGAAGAAATGAAAAACTGTTTTTT. Protein sequence: CASSYSGRNEKLFF.

This clone was recorded only once. The chain is built from TRBV10-1 and TRBJ2-2, with a weak D call TRBD2 (6 bases). CDR3 size: 19 residues. Trimming removed 0 bases from V and 3 bases from J, with 20 bases in between. Germline V gene data show CDR1 as WNHNN and CDR2 as SYGVQD (reference sequence). DNA for the CDR3: TGCGCCAGCAGTGAGTCGAAGGCAGGGAGGATTTGCGACACCGGGGAGCTGTTTTTT. Translated: CASSESKAGRICDTGELFF.

The table lists this clone with a few counts. In nucleotides, the CDR3 is TGCAGCGTCATAAGCGGGAGGCCCATCGATGAGCAGTTCTTC. This codes for CSVISGRPIDEQFF. J is TRBJ2-1 and V is TRBV29-1; 9 bases agree with TRBD2. Trimming took 6 bases from V and 8 from J; bases not matched to a gene: 11. This CDR3 is 14 amino acids long. Germline lookup yields CDR1 SQVTM and CDR2 ANQGSEA.

The gene calls are TRBV5-1 and TRBJ2-5; 16 bases agree with TRBD2. This CDR3 has 17 amino acids. J was trimmed by 5 bases and V by 4 bases; bases with no gene match: 8. Germline V gene sequence: CDR1 SGHRS, CDR2 YFSETQ. CDR3 region: CASSEGLAGGPGETQYF. The CDR3 nucleotides are TGCGCCAGCAGCGAGGGACTAGCGGGAGGGCCAGGGGAGACCCAGTACTTC.

The chain carries TRBV6-6 and TRBJ2-7; TRBD1 aligns across 7 bases. From germline, CDR1 is MNHNY and CDR2 SVGAGI (reference sequence). CDR3 length: 13 residues. The V gene end was trimmed by 6 bases and the J gene end by 5 bases; junction bases not matched to a gene: 7. The CDR3 is CASRKKGADEQYF. The CDR3 DNA is TGTGCCAGCAGAAAGAAGGGGGCGGACGAGCAGTACTTC.

The rearrangement links TRBV6-1 to TRBJ2-7; unclear D gene. V lost 6 bases and J 1 base, leaving 16 bases between the germline ends. The germline CDR1 and CDR2 sequences are MNHNS and SASEGT. The CDR3 has 15 residues. CDR3 residues: CASRVWETGSYEQYF. The CDR3, as DNA: TGTGCCAGCAGGGTGTGGGAAACGGGTTCCTACGAGCAGTACTTC.

V gene TRBV27 combines with J gene TRBJ1-1, with TRBD1 matching 7 bases. V was pared by 8 bases and J by 1 base, with 7 bases of the junction left unmatched. Germline CDR1 reads MNHEY; CDR2 reads SMNVEV (reference sequence). This CDR3 has 14 amino acids. The CDR3 coding sequence is TGTGCCAGCTCAAAACAGGGGAGGAACACTGAAGCTTTCTTT. It translates to CASSKQGRNTEAFF.

The CDR3, as DNA: TGTGCCAGTAGCCCAGGACTCGGGGCGGGAAAGGGACAGCATGAGCAGTTCTTC. Its translation: CASSPGLGAGKGQHEQFF. The chain has TRBV19 and TRBJ2-1; a weak D match, TRBD1 (7 bases). CDR1 is LNHDA and CDR2 is SQIVND in the germline V gene (reference sequence). The CDR3 is 18 amino acids. Trimming took 6 bases from V and 8 from J, leaving 29 bases between them.

The chain is built from TRBV6-5 and TRBJ1-5, with a weak D call TRBD1 (6 bases). CDR3 length: 12 residues. The germline CDR1 and CDR2 sequences are MNHEY and SVGAGI. The V end lost 5 bases, the J end lost 7 bases, and 9 bases lay between the germline ends. The CDR3 region is CASSPGAQPQHF. CDR3 coding DNA: TGTGCCAGCAGTCCGGGGGCACAGCCCCAGCATTTT.

The J gene is TRBJ2-3, the V gene TRBV7-9; TRBD2 matches 8 bases. CDR1 is SEHNR, CDR2 FQNEAQ, per germline (reference sequence). This CDR3 has 17 amino acids. V dropped 2 bases and J dropped 5; count of bases not matched to a gene: 12. The DNA of the CDR3 is TGTGCCAGCAGCTTATATGTCTTGGCGGGAGGTGAAGATACGCAGTATTTT. Its protein product is CASSLYVLAGGEDTQYF.

The chain carries TRBV6-1 and TRBJ1-5; TRBD1 might be the D (6 bases). The V gene's germline CDR1 is MNHNS and CDR2 SASEGT. This CDR3 region has 15 residues. V lost 11 bases to trimming and J lost 4 bases, with 21 bases between them. The chain's CDR3 is CAVRAQGITNQPQHF. The DNA of the CDR3 is TGTGCCGTCAGGGCGCAGGGGATTACGAATCAGCCCCAGCATTTT.

The gene calls are TRBV6-6 and TRBJ1-5; D gene unclear. Germline V gene data show CDR1 as MNHNY and CDR2 as SVGAGI (reference sequence). This CDR3 has 11 amino acids. V was shortened by 5 bases and J by 9 bases, with 8 bases between the two germline ends. CDR3 loop: CASSGPGPQHF. In DNA, the CDR3 is TGTGCCAGCAGTGGGCCCGGGCCCCAGCATTTT.

The chain uses TRBV19 and TRBJ2-5, with 7 nucleotides matching TRBD1. With V trimmed by 3 bases and J by 0 bases, 7 bases remained unmatched. The CDR3 covers 16 residues. Germline V gene lookup returns CDR1 LNHDA and CDR2 SQIVND (reference sequence). CDR3 DNA: TGTGCCAGTAGTATGATTACAGGGGCGTACCAAGAGACCCAGTACTTC. Its protein is CASSMITGAYQETQYF. Filled out from reference TRBV19 and TRBJ2-5, the complete variable domain reads DGGITQSPKYLFRKEGQNVTLSCEQNLNHDAMYWYRQDPGQGLRLIYYSQIVNDFQKGDIAEGYSVSREKKESFPLTVTSAQKNPTAFYLCASSMITGAYQETQYFGPGTRLLVL.

The V call is TRBV5-8, the J call TRBJ1-2; the D is unclear. Germline assignment: CDR1 SGHTS and CDR2 YDEGEE. V was clipped by 3 bases and J by 1 base, with 19 bases between them. The CDR3 totals 17 residues. For the CDR3, the DNA is TGTGCCAGCAGCTGGAACCGGGCCACTTCTTATAACTATGGCTACACCTTC. Encoded protein: CASSWNRATSYNYGYTF.

The chain is built from TRBV6-5 and TRBJ2-5; D not resolved. Trimming left V 0 bases short and J 5 bases short, with 10 bases between. The germline gives CDR1 MNHEY, CDR2 SVGAGI. The CDR3 has 14 residues. The CDR3 sequence: CASSYSVVAETQYF. The CDR3 bases are TGTGCCAGCAGTTACTCGGTCGTTGCGGAGACCCAGTACTTC.

The chain uses TRBV28 and TRBJ1-2; D possibly corresponds to TRBD1 (5 bases). V was trimmed by 4 bases and J by 1 base, leaving 16 bases between them. The CDR3 runs 16 residues. Germline V gene lookup returns CDR1 MDHEN and CDR2 SYDVKM. CDR3 nucleotide sequence: TGTGCCAGCAGTTCTCACTCCCAGGGATTTAACTATGGCTACACCTTC. Its translation is CASSSHSQGFNYGYTF.

V and J are TRBV7-2 and TRBJ1-2; D is undetermined. Trimming left V 3 bases short and J 1 base short, with 12 bases between. Per germline, CDR1 SGHTA and CDR2 FQGNSA. The CDR3 length is 15 residues. The CDR3, as DNA: TGTGCCAGCAGCTTTTCGGGGTGGGATAACTATGGCTACACCTTC. It specifies CASSFSGWDNYGYTF.

The genes are TRBV9 and TRBJ2-5; the D gene is possibly TRBD2 (6 bases). The CDR3 has 15 residues. Germline CDR1 SGDLS, CDR2 YYNGEE. Between the trimmed V and J ends, which lost 4 bases and 9 bases, there was a span of 22 bases. The DNA for the CDR3 is TGTGCCAGCAGCTTTGGAGTCGGGGGTGTGAAGGCCCAGTACTTC. This translates into CASSFGVGGVKAQYF.

The chain uses TRBV6-1 and TRBJ1-4, with unresolved D. The germline V and J ends were trimmed by 6 bases and 10 bases, with 12 bases remaining between them. The CDR3 has 12 amino acids. Germline V gene lookup returns CDR1 MNHNS and CDR2 SASEGT. The CDR3 here is CASRATLGKLFF. The CDR3 DNA is TGTGCCAGCAGGGCAACCCTGGGAAAACTGTTTTTT.

J is TRBJ1-4 and V is TRBV5-1, with a tentative D call TRBD1 (5 bases). The CDR3 extends over 16 amino acids. V lost 4 bases, J lost 1 base, and 14 bases lay in between. Germline V CDR1 and CDR2: SGHRS, YFSETQ. The CDR3, as DNA: TGCGCCAGCAGCCCATCGGGGGGACGAACTAATGAAAAACTGTTTTTT. Its protein product is CASSPSGGRTNEKLFF.

The rearrangement links TRBV9 to TRBJ2-7; perhaps TRBD2 as D (6 bases). This CDR3 spans 15 amino acids. V lost 3 bases and J lost 5, with 18 bases in between. Germline CDR1 and CDR2: SGDLS and YYNGEE. The CDR3 nucleotides read TGTGCCAGCAGCGCTGTCGGGGGAGCCAAGAACGAGCAGTACTTC. This codes for CASSAVGGAKNEQYF.

The chain combines TRBV19 with TRBJ2-3; a weak D match, TRBD2 (5 bases). V was shortened by 5 bases and J by 1 base, with 10 bases between the two germline ends. Germline V gene sequence: CDR1 LNHDA, CDR2 SQIVND (reference sequence). The CDR3 totals 14 residues. CDR3 protein: CASSWGSGTDTQYF. Written as DNA, the CDR3 is TGTGCCAGTAGTTGGGGTAGCGGCACAGATACGCAGTATTTT.

This CDR3 is CASREVVNTEAFF. The CDR3 bases are TGTGCCAGCAGGGAGGTCGTGAACACTGAAGCTTTCTTT. This chain uses TRBV2 with TRBJ1-1; no clear D gene. The germline gives CDR1 SNHLY, CDR2 FYNNEI. The V and J ends lost 6 bases and 0 bases respectively, with 8 bases between them. The CDR3 contains 13 residues.